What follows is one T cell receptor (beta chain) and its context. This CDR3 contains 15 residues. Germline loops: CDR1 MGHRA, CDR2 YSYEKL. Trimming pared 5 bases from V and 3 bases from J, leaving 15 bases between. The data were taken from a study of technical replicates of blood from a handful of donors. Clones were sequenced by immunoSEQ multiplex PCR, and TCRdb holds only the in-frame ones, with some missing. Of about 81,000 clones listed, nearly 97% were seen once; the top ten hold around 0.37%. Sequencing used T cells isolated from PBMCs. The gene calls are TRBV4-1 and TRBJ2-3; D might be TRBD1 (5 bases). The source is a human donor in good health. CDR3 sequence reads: CASSATYRWTDTQYF. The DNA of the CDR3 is TGCGCCAGCAGCGCGACTTACAGGTGGACAGATACGCAGTATTTT.